The entry below gives a single T cell receptor beta chain sequence along with its context. Its antigen is undetermined. In germline, CDR1 is SQVTM, CDR2 ANQGSEA. Trimming removed 7 bases at V and 6 bases at J, with 10 bases between. The CDR3 loop spans 10 amino acids. This sample is drawn from a study of tumor and adjacent non-tumor tissue in lung cancer. Across the whole study: The cohort had 12 adenocarcinoma, a couple of squamous cell and 1 small cell patients.

The library came from three nested PCR rounds adapted from ARM-PCR protocols. TCRdb fed the multiplex PCR reads into MiXCR, producing one record per CDR3 protein. The repertoire holds tens of thousands of distinct CDR3 sequences, with about two thirds as singletons. Study-wide results and limits: Significantly higher TCR diversity was found in tumor than normal lung.

RNA was extracted from bulk tissue without any cell sorting. More than 3 cm separated this lung sample from the edge of the tumor. V and J are TRBV29-1 and TRBJ2-7, with unresolved D. The sequence derives from a woman between 50 and 59 years old with non-small cell lung cancer. Sequenced input: distant non-tumor lung tissue. The CDR3 loop reads CSAVQREQYF. The CDR3 DNA is TGCAGCGCTGTACAGCGCGAGCAGTACTTC.